Listed below are T cell receptor beta chains from one sample, sequenced in a study of blood T cells in healthy people across ages. From the 5' RACE reads, TCRdb called clonotypes with MiXCR, one entry per CDR3 protein. The data hold more than 1.4 million distinct CDR3 sequences, with around two fifths observed a single time. The sample was blood. These receptors came from a young woman in good health. Each CDR3 is given with its conserved first and last residue. A D gene is named only where the DNA matches it firmly. Clone size is given for some rows only: seen once, a few or many times, or a class if the clone is expanded.

CDR3 DNA,CDR3 protein,clone size,V gene,D gene,J gene
TGTGCCATCAGTACTGGGACTAGCGGGGGGGGGACCAAAAACATTCAGTACTTC,CAISTGTSGGGTKNIQYF,-,TRBV10-3,TRBD2,TRBJ2-4
TGTGCCAGCAGTTTAGACAGGAAGGTCATCGAGCAGTACTTC,CASSLDRKVIEQYF,-,TRBV12-3/TRBV12-4,-,TRBJ2-7
TGCAGTGCTAGAGCGACTAGCGGGAGGACAGATACGCAGTATTTT,CSARATSGRTDTQYF,once,TRBV20-1,TRBD2,TRBJ2-3
TGCGCCAGCAGCATCTCCCGGGACGTCTCCTCCTACGAGCAGTACTTC,CASSISRDVSSYEQYF,-,TRBV5-1,-,TRBJ2-7
TGCGCCAGCAGCCAGTCTAGGACAGGGGGCGGAACGGTAGCTAATGAAAAACTGTTTTTT,CASSQSRTGGGTVANEKLFF,-,TRBV4-1,TRBD1,TRBJ1-4
TGCGCCAGCAGCCCGGCCCGGGGAAACCTTCCTGGCTATGGCTACACCTTC,CASSPARGNLPGYGYTF,-,TRBV5-1,-,TRBJ1-2
TGTGCCAGCAGCTTCCTACAGAGGGCTGAAGCTTTCTTT,CASSFLQRAEAFF,few,TRBV7-9,-,TRBJ1-1
TGCAGTGCTAGATGGCCAGGCTACGAGCAGTACTTC,CSARWPGYEQYF,-,TRBV20-1,-,TRBJ2-7
TGTGCCAGCAGCGGTCACAACAATCAGCCCCAGCATTTT,CASSGHNNQPQHF,once,TRBV2,-,TRBJ1-5
TGCAGCGTTGGAGGCGGGGGGAACATTCAGTACTTC,CSVGGGGNIQYF,-,TRBV29-1,TRBD2,TRBJ2-4
TGCGCCAGCAGTGGGAGGGTACTAGCGGGAAGTAACAATGAGCAGTTCTTC,CASSGRVLAGSNNEQFF,-,TRBV4-1,TRBD2,TRBJ2-1
TGCAGCGTTGTAGGGGGACTAGATACCTACAATGAGCAGTTCTTC,CSVVGGLDTYNEQFF,many,TRBV29-1,TRBD2,TRBJ2-1
TGCAGTGCTAGAGGGACAGGGACCCACCGGGAGTACTTC,CSARGTGTHREYF,-,TRBV20-1,TRBD1,TRBJ2-7
TGCAGCGTTGAAGAAGACGGCGGCGGCCAGTACTTC,CSVEEDGGGQYF,many,TRBV29-1,-,TRBJ2-5
TGTGCCAGCAGTCCTCCCCGGGAGGGGATGAGGGAGCAGTACTTC,CASSPPREGMREQYF,-,TRBV27,TRBD2,TRBJ2-7
TGTGCCAGCAGGGAAAGGACAGGGGGCACAGATACGCAGTATTTT,CASRERTGGTDTQYF,-,TRBV12-3/TRBV12-4,TRBD1,TRBJ2-3
TGTGCCAGCAGAGACTACAAGGAGCAGTTCTTC,CASRDYKEQFF,-,TRBV6-5,-,TRBJ2-1
TGTGCCAGTAGTATAATAATGGACAGCCAAGAGACCCAGTACTTC,CASSIIMDSQETQYF,-,TRBV19,-,TRBJ2-5
TGCAGTGGGGGTGATATAGCGGAGAGATACAATGAGCAGTTCTTC,CSGGDIAERYNEQFF,few,TRBV20-1,-,TRBJ2-1
TGTGCCAGCAGCCAATTTACAGGGAACCAAGAGACCCAGTACTTC,CASSQFTGNQETQYF,-,TRBV3-1,-,TRBJ2-5
TGTGCCAGCAGTTACTCGACTGGGAACGAGCAGTACTTC,CASSYSTGNEQYF,many,TRBV6-5,-,TRBJ2-7
TGTGCCAGCAGTTTAAGGGGGCTGCTCGGCGAGCAGTACTTC,CASSLRGLLGEQYF,few,TRBV27,TRBD1,TRBJ2-7
TGCAGCGTTGAGGGGACAGACCTCTCCTACGAGCAGTACTTC,CSVEGTDLSYEQYF,-,TRBV29-1,TRBD1,TRBJ2-7
TGTGCCAGCAGTGATCAGGAGGGATGGTCCTACGAGCAGTACTTC,CASSDQEGWSYEQYF,few,TRBV6-1,-,TRBJ2-7
TGTGCCAGCAGTTACTCAGGGTCGGGTAGCGGCTACACCTTC,CASSYSGSGSGYTF,-,TRBV6-5,-,TRBJ1-2
TGTGCCGTGCGGGGGGGATACAATGAGCAGTACTTC,CAVRGGYNEQYF,-,TRBV28,TRBD2,TRBJ2-4
TGTGCCAGCAGCTTCCTCGAGGAGCAAGAGACCCAGTACTTC,CASSFLEEQETQYF,-,TRBV13,-,TRBJ2-5
TGTGCCAGCAGCTTACAGGAGCGCGGCTACACCTTC,CASSLQERGYTF,-,TRBV5-5,-,TRBJ1-2
TGTGCCATCAGTGATAGGGTTGGGGAGACCCAGTACTTC,CAISDRVGETQYF,-,TRBV10-3,-,TRBJ2-5
TGCAGTGCTAGAGACCGGGAATACCTCTCCTACAATGAGCAGTACTTC,CSARDREYLSYNEQYF,-,TRBV20-1,-,TRBJ2-5
TGTGCCAGCAGTCCACGGGGACTAGCCTCCTACGAGCAGTACTTC,CASSPRGLASYEQYF,-,TRBV12-3/TRBV12-4,TRBD2,TRBJ2-7